The subject of this entry is one T cell receptor (beta chain). Its specificity is unknown. With a much larger clone just one base away, this may be a read error. The CDR3 has 15 residues. The TCR beta CDR3 regions underwent amplification using RNA transcripts as the source. TCR CDR3 regions were first amplified by RT-PCR with HTBI primers. MiXCR, run by TCRdb on the multiplex PCR reads, gives a single entry per CDR3 protein. The sample has over 300,000 distinct CDR3 sequences; roughly an eighth are singletons. The data belong to a study of T cells in Graves' hyperthyroidism and ophthalmopathy. Study findings and constraints: The blood repertoire included most of the expanded thyroid clonotypes above 0.001.

Sequencing was carried out using blood. The V and J genes are TRBV12-3 or TRBV12-4 and TRBJ1-2; 9 positions agree with TRBD1. This receptor was identified in a woman in her forties with Graves' ophthalmopathy. The CDR3 coding sequence is TGTTCCAGCAGTCCGATTGGGACAGGGAACCATGGCTACACCTTC. Translating it yields CSSSPIGTGNHGYTF.